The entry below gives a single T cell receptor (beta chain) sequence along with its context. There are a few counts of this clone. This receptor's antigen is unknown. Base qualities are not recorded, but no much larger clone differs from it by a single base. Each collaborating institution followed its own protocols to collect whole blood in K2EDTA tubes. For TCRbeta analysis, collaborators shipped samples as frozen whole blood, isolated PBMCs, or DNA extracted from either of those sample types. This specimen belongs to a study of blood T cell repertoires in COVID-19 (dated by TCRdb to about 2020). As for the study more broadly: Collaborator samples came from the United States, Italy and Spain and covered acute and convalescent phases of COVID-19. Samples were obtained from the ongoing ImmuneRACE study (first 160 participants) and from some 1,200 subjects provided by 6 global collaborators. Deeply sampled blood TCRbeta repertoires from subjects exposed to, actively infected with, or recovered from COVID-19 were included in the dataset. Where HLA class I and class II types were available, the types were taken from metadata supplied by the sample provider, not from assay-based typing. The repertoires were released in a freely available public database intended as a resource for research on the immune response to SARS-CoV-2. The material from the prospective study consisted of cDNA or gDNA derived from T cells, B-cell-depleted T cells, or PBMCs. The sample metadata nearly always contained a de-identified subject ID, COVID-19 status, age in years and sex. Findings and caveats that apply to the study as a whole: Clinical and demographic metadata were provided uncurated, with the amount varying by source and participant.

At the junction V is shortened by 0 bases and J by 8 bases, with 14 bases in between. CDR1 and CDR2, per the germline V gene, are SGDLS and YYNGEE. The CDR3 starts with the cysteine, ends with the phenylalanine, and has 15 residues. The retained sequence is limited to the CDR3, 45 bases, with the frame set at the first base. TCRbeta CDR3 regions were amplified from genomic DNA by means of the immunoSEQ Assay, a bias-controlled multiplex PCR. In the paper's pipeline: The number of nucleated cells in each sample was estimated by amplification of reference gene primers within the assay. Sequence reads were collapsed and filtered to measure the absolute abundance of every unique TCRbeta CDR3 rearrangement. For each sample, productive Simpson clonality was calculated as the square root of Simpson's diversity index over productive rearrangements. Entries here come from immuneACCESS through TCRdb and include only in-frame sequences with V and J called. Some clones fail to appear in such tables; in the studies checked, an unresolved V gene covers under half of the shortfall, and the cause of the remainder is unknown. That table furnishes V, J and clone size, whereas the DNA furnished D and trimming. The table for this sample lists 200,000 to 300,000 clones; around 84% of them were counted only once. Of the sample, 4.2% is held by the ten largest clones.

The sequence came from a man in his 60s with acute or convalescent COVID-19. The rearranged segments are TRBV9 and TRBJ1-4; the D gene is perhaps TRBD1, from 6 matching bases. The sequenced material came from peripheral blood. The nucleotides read TGTGCCAGCAGCGTAGCTACAAGGGGGTACGAAAAACTGTTTTTT. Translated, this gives CASSVATRGYEKLFF.